What follows are 15 T cell receptor beta chains derived from one specimen sequenced in a study of identical twins. A single record per CDR3 protein comes from TCRdb applying MiXCR to the 5' RACE reads. This repertoire shows fewer than 250,000 distinct CDR3 sequences, roughly 7.5% found once; its top ten account for less than 2%. These data were also reused for a study on yellow fever vaccine responses in identical twins.

Sequenced material: memory (CD45RO+) T cells sorted from blood. Receptors were obtained from a woman younger than 35 in good health.

The table lists this clonotype with many counts. This chain joins TRBV12-3 or TRBV12-4 and TRBJ2-4, with unresolved D. The CDR3 runs 15 residues. V lost 4 bases to trimming and J lost 0 bases, with 10 bases between them. CDR3 in amino acids: CASSSPELAKNIQYF. CDR3 DNA: TGTGCCAGCAGTTCCCCTGAGCTAGCCAAAAACATTCAGTACTTC.

This clonotype came up a few times. CDR3 protein: CASSLYPGNNQPQHF. CDR3 coding DNA: TGTGCCAGCAGCTTATATCCGGGGAACAATCAGCCCCAGCATTTT. The chain carries TRBV11-2 and TRBJ1-5; unclear D gene. CDR1 and CDR2 (germline): SGHAT, FQNNGV. V lost 2 bases and J lost 3, with 11 bases in between. CDR3 length: 15 residues.

This chain connects TRBV12-3 or TRBV12-4 to TRBJ1-1, with D unclear. V gave up 9 bases and J gave up 2 bases, with 13 bases separating them. The CDR3 has 13 residues. Here the CDR3 DNA reads TGTGCCAGTTTAGGCGGCACTAACACTGAAGCTTTCTTT. Translated, it gives CASLGGTNTEAFF.

The rearrangement joins TRBV5-1 to TRBJ2-3; D uncertain. Germline V gene sequence: CDR1 SGHRS, CDR2 YFSETQ. With 0 bases removed from V and 0 bases from J, the gap between germline ends came to 8 bases. The CDR3 is made up of 15 amino acids. CDR3 loop: CASSLDSPSTDTQYF. The CDR3, as DNA: TGCGCCAGCAGCTTGGACAGCCCTAGCACAGATACGCAGTATTTT. Together with reference TRBV5-1 and TRBJ2-3, the CDR3 gives the full variable domain: KAGVTQTPRYLIKTRGQQVTLSCSPISGHRSVSWYQQTPGQGLQFLFEYFSETQRNKGNFPGRFSGRQFSNSRSEMNVSTLELGDSALYLCASSLDSPSTDTQYFGPGTRLTVL.

This chain uses TRBV28 with TRBJ2-7; perhaps TRBD2 as D (5 bases). In germline, CDR1 is MDHEN, CDR2 SYDVKM. The CDR3 consists of 14 residues. Trimming took 3 bases from V and 5 from J, leaving 14 bases between them. DNA of the CDR3: TGTGCCAGCAGTTTCTCCGGGAACAGCAACGAGCAGTACTTC. This encodes CASSFSGNSNEQYF.

The genes are TRBV13 and TRBJ1-5; D remains ambiguous. CDR1 PRHDT and CDR2 FYEKMQ come from the germline V gene (reference sequence). This CDR3 is 14 amino acids long. Trimming took 4 bases from V and 5 from J, leaving 12 bases between them. This CDR3 is CASSSTREDQPQHF. The DNA of the CDR3 is TGTGCCAGCAGCTCTACCCGGGAGGATCAGCCCCAGCATTTT. Full variable domain (outside the CDR3, taken from reference TRBV13 and TRBJ1-5): AAGVIQSPRHLIKEKRETATLKCYPIPRHDTVYWYQQGPGQDPQFLISFYEKMQSDKGSIPDRFSAQQFSDYHSELNMSSLELGDSALYFCASSSTREDQPQHFGDGTRLSIL.

This clonotype was found a few times. V and J are TRBV20-1 and TRBJ1-1; TRBD1 might be the D (5 bases). The V and J ends lost 2 bases and 3 bases respectively, with 13 bases between them. The CDR3 covers 14 residues. CDR1 DFQATT and CDR2 SNEGSKA come from the germline V gene (reference sequence). The CDR3, as DNA: TGCAGTGCTAGACCTCTGCCGGGGGACACTGAAGCTTTCTTT. Translated, it gives CSARPLPGDTEAFF.

The V and J genes are TRBV9 and TRBJ1-6; D not resolved. The CDR3 spans 15 residues. Germline values: CDR1 SGDLS, CDR2 YYNGEE. Trimming took off 4 bases at V and 10 bases at J, with 18 bases between the two ends. The CDR3 sequence is CASSKSTDGGSPLHF. DNA for the CDR3: TGTGCCAGCAGCAAATCGACGGACGGAGGGTCACCCCTCCACTTT.

The table lists this clonotype with many counts. The rearrangement links TRBV29-1 to TRBJ2-2; 7 nucleotides match TRBD1. V was clipped by 4 bases and J by 6 bases; unmatched bases: 8. The CDR3 totals 14 residues. Germline V gives CDR1 SQVTM, CDR2 ANQGSEA. CDR3 region: CSVVDRVASGELFF. DNA for the CDR3: TGCAGCGTTGTCGACAGGGTGGCGTCCGGGGAGCTGTTTTTT.

This clonotype has only a few counts. V is TRBV7-9 and J is TRBJ1-1; the D gene is possibly TRBD1 (6 bases). The CDR3 is made up of 14 amino acids. The V gene lost 5 bases and the J gene lost 0 bases, with 10 bases spanning the gap. Per the germline V gene, CDR1 is SEHNR and CDR2 is FQNEAQ (reference sequence). The CDR3 sequence is CASSPGHLNTEAFF. The CDR3 DNA follows: TGTGCCAGCAGCCCGGGACACTTGAACACTGAAGCTTTCTTT.

Comments on this clonotype: A read error may be the cause here, since a much bigger clone is one base away. The chain carries TRBV20-1 and TRBJ2-1; 9 nucleotides align to TRBD2. The CDR3 is 16 residues long. V gave up 2 bases and J gave up 5 bases; unmatched junction bases: 10. Germline V gene data show CDR1 as DFQATT and CDR2 as SNEGSKA (reference sequence). CDR3 bases: TGCAGTGCTAGAAAGACGAGCGGGGGGTACCACAATGAGCAGTTCTTC. Protein: CSARKTSGGYHNEQFF.

This clonotype was recorded a few times. V gene TRBV28 combines with J gene TRBJ2-1; 10 bases align to TRBD2. Germline lookup yields CDR1 MDHEN and CDR2 SYDVKM. With 2 bases clipped from V and 6 bases from J, the junction kept 25 bases outside the gene matches. This CDR3 has 22 residues. The CDR3 sequence is CASSLMVGQGPLEAGGLNEQFF. In DNA form, the CDR3 reads TGTGCCAGCAGTTTAATGGTGGGGCAGGGCCCTTTGGAAGCGGGAGGGCTCAATGAGCAGTTCTTC.

Only a few counts were recorded for this clonotype. The chain carries TRBV10-2 and TRBJ2-1; 13 bases align to TRBD2. Germline CDR1 and CDR2: WSHSY and SAAADI. The J segment lost 9 bases and the V segment lost 6 bases, leaving 5 bases of the junction unmatched. The length of the CDR3 is 14 residues. CDR3 DNA sequence: TGCGCCAGCAGGGCTACTAGCGGGAGGGGTGAGCAGTTCTTC. This encodes CASRATSGRGEQFF.

This clonotype was observed many times. The chain couples TRBV4-1 to TRBJ2-1; no reliable D call. CDR1 MGHRA and CDR2 YSYEKL come from the germline V gene. V lost 0 bases, J lost 8 bases, and 11 bases lay in between. This CDR3 region has 14 residues. Here the CDR3 reads CASSQEPASDEQFF. The CDR3 DNA reads TGCGCCAGCAGCCAAGAGCCGGCTTCCGATGAGCAGTTCTTC.

This clonotype was observed at least ten times. The CDR3 reads CASSLAGFSNQPQHF. CDR3 in DNA: TGTGCCAGCAGCTTAGCGGGGTTTAGCAATCAGCCCCAGCATTTT. This chain uses TRBV7-9 with TRBJ1-5; no firm D call. Germline V gene data show CDR1 as SEHNR and CDR2 as FQNEAQ (reference sequence). This CDR3 has 15 residues. V lost 0 bases and J 0 bases, leaving 6 bases between the germline ends.